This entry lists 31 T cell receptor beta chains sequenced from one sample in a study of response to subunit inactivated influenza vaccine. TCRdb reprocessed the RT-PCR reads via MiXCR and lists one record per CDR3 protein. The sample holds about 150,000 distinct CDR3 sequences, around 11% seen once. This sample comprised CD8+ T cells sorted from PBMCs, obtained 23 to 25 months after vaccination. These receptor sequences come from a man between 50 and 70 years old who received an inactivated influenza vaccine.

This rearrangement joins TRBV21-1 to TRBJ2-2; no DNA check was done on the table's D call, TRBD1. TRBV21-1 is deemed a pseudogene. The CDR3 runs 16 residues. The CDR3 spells CASSQGETGGSGELFF. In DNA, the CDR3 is TGTGCCAGCAGCCAAGGGGAGACAGGGGGTTCCGGGGAGCTGTTTTTT.

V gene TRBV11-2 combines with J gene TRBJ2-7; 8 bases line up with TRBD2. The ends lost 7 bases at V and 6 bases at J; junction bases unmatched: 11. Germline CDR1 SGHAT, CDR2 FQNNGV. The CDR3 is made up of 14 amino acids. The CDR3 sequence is CASNPGLEASEQYF. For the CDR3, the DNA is TGTGCCAGCAACCCGGGACTAGAGGCGAGCGAGCAGTACTTC.

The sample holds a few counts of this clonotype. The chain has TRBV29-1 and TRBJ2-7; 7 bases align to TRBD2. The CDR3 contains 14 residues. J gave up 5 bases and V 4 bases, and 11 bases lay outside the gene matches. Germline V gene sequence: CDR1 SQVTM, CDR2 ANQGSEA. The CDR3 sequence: CSVVVSGNYNEQYF. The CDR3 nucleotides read TGCAGCGTTGTGGTCAGCGGGAACTATAACGAGCAGTACTTC.

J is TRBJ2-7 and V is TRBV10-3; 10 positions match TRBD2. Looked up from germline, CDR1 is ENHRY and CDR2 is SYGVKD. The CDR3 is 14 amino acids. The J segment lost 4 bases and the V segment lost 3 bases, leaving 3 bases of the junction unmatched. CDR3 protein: CAISDVAGGYEQYF. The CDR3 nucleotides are TGTGCCATCAGTGACGTAGCGGGAGGTTACGAGCAGTACTTC.

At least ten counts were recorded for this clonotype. CDR3 loop: CASSYGGRSYEQYF. The DNA for the CDR3 is TGTGCCAGCAGTTACGGCGGGCGCTCCTACGAGCAGTACTTC. This chain connects TRBV27 to TRBJ2-7; possible D gene TRBD2, 5 bases. CDR1 and CDR2 (germline): MNHEY, SMNVEV (reference sequence). The V end lost 4 bases, the J end lost 0 bases, and 10 bases lay between the germline ends. CDR3 size: 14 residues.

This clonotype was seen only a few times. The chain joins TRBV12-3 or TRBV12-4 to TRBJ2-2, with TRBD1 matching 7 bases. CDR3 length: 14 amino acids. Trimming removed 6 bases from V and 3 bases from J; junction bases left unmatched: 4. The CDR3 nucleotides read TGTGCCAGCAGCCCGACAGGGTACACCGGGGAGCTGTTTTTT. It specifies CASSPTGYTGELFF.

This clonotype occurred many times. Here the CDR3 DNA reads TGTGCCAGCAGCCAACGGTTATATGGCTACACCTTC. Protein product: CASSQRLYGYTF. This chain connects TRBV4-2 to TRBJ1-2; D gene ambiguous. Trimming cost V 2 bases and J 5 bases, with 6 bases left between them. This CDR3 is built from 12 residues. Germline V gives CDR1 LGHNA, CDR2 YNFKEQ.

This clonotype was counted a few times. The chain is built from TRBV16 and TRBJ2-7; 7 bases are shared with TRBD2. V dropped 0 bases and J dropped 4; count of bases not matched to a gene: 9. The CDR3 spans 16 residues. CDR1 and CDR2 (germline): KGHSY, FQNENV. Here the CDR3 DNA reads TGTGCCAGCAGCCAATCTAGACCCCAGGGAGGGTACGAGCAGTACTTC. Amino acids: CASSQSRPQGGYEQYF.

CDR3 residues: CASSLAGRYSNQPQHF. In nucleotides, the CDR3 is TGTGCCAGCAGCTTAGCTGGGAGGTATAGCAATCAGCCCCAGCATTTT. The chain has TRBV7-2 and TRBJ1-5; D is unresolved. The CDR3 is made up of 16 amino acids. The germline V and J ends were trimmed by 0 bases and 0 bases, with 9 bases remaining between them. Germline V gene data show CDR1 as SGHTA and CDR2 as FQGNSA.

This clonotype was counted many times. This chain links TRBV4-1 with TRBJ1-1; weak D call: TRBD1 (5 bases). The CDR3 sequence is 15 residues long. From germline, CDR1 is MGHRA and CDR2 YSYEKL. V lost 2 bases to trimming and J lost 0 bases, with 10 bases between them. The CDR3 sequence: CASSQTTEMNTEAFF. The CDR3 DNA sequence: TGCGCCAGCAGCCAAACGACAGAGATGAACACTGAAGCTTTCTTT.

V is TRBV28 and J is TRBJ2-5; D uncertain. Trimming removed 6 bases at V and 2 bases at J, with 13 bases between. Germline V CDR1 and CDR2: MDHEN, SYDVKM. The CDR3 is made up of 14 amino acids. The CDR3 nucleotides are TGTGCCAGCAGGGCCGGACGGGTTCAAGAGACCCAGTACTTC. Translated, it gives CASRAGRVQETQYF. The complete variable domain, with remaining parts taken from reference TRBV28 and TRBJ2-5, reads DVKVTQSSRYLVKRTGEKVFLECVQDMDHENMFWYRQDPGLGLRLIYFSYDVKMKEKGDIPEGYSVSREKKERFSLILESASTNQTSMYLCASRAGRVQETQYFGPGTRLLVL.

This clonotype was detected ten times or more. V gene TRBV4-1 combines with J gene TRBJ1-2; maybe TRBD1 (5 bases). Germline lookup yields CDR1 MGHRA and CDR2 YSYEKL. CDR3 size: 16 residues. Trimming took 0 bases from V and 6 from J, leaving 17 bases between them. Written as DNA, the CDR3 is TGCGCCAGCAGCCAAGATATAGGATCCAGGGCCGATGGCTACACCTTC. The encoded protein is CASSQDIGSRADGYTF.

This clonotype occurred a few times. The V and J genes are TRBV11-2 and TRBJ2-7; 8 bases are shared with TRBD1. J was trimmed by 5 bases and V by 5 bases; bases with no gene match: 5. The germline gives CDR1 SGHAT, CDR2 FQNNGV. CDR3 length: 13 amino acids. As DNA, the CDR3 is TGTGCCAGCAGCACTATGGACAGGGACGAGCAGTACTTC. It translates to CASSTMDRDEQYF.

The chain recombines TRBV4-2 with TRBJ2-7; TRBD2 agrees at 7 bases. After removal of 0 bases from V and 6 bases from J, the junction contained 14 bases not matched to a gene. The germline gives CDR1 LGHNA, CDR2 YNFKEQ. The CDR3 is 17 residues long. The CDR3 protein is CASSQDQERGLHFEQYF. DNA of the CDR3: TGTGCCAGCAGCCAAGATCAAGAGCGGGGCCTACATTTCGAGCAGTACTTC.

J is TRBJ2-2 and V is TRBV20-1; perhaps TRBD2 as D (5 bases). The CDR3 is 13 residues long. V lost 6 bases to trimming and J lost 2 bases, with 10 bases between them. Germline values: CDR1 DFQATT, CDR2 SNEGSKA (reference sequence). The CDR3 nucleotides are TGCAGTGCCCCCCGGGAAAACACCGGGGAGCTGTTTTTT. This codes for CSAPRENTGELFF.

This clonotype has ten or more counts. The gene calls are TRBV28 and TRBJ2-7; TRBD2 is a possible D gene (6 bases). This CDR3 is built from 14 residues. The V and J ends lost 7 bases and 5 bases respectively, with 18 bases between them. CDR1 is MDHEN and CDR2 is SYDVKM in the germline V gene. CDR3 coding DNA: TGTGCCAGCAATTTCGAGGGAGGCCGGAACGAGCAGTACTTC. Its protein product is CASNFEGGRNEQYF.

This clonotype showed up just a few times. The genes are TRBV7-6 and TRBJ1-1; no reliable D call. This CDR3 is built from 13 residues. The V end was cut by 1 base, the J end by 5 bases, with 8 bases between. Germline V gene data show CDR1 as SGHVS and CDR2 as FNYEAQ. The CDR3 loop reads CASSLGTQTEAFF. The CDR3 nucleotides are TGTGCCAGCAGCTTAGGGACCCAGACTGAAGCTTTCTTT.

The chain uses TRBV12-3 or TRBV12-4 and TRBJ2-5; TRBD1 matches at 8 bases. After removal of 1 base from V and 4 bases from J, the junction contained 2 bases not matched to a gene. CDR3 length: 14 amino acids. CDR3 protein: CASSLETGVETQYF. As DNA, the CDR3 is TGTGCCAGCAGTTTAGAGACAGGGGTAGAGACCCAGTACTTC.

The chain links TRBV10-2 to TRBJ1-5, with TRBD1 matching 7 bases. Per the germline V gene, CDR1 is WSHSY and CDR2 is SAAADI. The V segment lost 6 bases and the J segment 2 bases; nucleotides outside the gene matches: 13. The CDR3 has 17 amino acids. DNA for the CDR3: TGCGCCAGCAGCCAACTCTGGACAGGTGACGGCAATCAGCCCCAGCATTTT. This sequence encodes CASSQLWTGDGNQPQHF.

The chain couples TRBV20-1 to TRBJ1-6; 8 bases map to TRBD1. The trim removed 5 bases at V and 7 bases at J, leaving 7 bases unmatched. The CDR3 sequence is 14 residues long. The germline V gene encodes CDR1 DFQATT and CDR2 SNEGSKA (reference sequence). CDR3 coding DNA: TGCAGTGCTTTCCAGGGGGCTCGGAATTCACCCCTCCACTTT. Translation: CSAFQGARNSPLHF.

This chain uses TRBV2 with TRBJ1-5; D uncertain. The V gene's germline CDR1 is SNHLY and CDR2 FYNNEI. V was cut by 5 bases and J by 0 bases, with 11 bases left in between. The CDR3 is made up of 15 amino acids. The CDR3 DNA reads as TGTGCCAGCAGTAAGGCAGCCTATAGCAATCAGCCCCAGCATTTT. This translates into CASSKAAYSNQPQHF.

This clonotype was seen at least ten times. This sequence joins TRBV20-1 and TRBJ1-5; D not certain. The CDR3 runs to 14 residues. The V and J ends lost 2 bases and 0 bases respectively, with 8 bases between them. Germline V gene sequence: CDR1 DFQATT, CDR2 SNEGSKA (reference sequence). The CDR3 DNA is TGCAGTGCTAGACCGGGATTTAGCAATCAGCCCCAGCATTTT. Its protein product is CSARPGFSNQPQHF.

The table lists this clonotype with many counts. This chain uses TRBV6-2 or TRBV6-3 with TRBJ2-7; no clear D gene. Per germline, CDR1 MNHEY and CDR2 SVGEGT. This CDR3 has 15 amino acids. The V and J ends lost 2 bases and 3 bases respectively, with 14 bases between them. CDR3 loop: CASSYLGQAIYEQYF. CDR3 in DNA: TGTGCCAGCAGTTACCTCGGGCAGGCGATCTACGAGCAGTACTTC.

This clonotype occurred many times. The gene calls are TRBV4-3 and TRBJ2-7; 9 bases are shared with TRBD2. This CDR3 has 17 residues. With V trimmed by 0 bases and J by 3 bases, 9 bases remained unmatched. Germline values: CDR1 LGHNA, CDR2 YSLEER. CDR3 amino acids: CASSQDTRGRADYEQYF. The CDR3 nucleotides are TGCGCCAGCAGCCAAGATACCCGCGGGAGGGCCGACTACGAGCAGTACTTC.

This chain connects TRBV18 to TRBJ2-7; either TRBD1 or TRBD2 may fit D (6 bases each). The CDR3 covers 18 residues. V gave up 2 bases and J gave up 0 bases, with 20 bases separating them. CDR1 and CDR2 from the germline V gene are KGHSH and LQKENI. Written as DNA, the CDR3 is TGTGCCAGCTCACCAGATCTGGGGGGCCCCGCTACCTCCTACGAGCAGTACTTC. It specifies CASSPDLGGPATSYEQYF. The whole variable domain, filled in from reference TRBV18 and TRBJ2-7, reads NAGVMQNPRHLVRRRGQEARLRCSPMKGHSHVYWYRQLPEEGLKFMVYLQKENIIDESGMPKERFSAEFPKEGPSILRIQQVVRGDSAAYFCASSPDLGGPATSYEQYFGPGTRLTVT.

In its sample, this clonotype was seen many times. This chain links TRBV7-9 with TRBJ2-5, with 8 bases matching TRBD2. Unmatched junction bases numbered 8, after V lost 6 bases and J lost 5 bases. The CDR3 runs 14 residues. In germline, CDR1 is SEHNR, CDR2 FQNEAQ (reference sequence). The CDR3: CASSARLARETQYF. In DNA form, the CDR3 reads TGTGCCAGCAGTGCGAGACTAGCGCGGGAGACCCAGTACTTC. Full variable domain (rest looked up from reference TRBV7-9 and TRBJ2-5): DTGVSQNPRHKITKRGQNVTFRCDPISEHNRLYWYRQTLGQGPEFLTYFQNEAQLEKSRLLSDRFSAERPKGSFSTLEIQRTEQGDSAMYLCASSARLARETQYFGPGTRLLVL.

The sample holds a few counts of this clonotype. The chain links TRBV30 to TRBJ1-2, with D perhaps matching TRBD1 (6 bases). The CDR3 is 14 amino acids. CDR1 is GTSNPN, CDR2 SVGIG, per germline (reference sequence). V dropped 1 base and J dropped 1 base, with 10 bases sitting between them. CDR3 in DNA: TGTGCCTGGAGTGACTGGACAGTTAACTATGGCTACACCTTC. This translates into CAWSDWTVNYGYTF.

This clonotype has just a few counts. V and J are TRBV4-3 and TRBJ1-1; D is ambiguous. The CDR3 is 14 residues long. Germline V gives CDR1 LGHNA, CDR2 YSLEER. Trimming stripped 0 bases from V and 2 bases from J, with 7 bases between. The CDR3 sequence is CASSQDRGNTEAFF. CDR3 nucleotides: TGCGCCAGCAGCCAAGATCGAGGAAACACTGAAGCTTTCTTT.

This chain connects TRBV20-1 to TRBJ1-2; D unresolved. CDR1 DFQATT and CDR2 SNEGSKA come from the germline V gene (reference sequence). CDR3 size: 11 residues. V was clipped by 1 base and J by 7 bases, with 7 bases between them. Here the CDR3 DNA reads TGCAGTGCTAGAGGAGGGTTTGGCTACACCTTC. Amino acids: CSARGGFGYTF.

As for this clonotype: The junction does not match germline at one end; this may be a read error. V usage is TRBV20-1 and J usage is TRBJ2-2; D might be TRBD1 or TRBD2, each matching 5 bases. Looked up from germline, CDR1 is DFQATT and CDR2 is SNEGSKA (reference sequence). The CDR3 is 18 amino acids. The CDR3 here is CCARVSSGPEGNTGELFF. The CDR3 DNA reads TGCTGTGCTAGAGTTTCTTCGGGGCCCGAGGGGAACACCGGGGAGCTGTTTTTT.

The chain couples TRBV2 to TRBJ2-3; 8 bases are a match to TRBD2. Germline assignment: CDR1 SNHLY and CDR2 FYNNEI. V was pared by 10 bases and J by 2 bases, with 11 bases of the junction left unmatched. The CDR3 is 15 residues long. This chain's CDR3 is CATGPGLGLTDTQYF. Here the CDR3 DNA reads TGTGCCACCGGGCCGGGACTAGGCCTCACAGATACGCAGTATTTT.